What follows describes a single T cell receptor (beta chain). Its antigen is not identified. Since a much larger clone is just one base distant, this may be a read error. The sorted Tregs were CD4+CD25+CD127-/low cells. One entry per CDR3 protein, called by TCRdb with MiXCR from the 5' RACE reads. The repertoire holds more than 55,000 distinct CDR3 sequences, with around 24% as singletons. Study conclusions and caveats: Tumor Tregs overlapped most with tumor, then blood, naive CD4+ cells.

The CDR3 is 15 amino acids. Germline V gene sequence: CDR1 SGDLS, CDR2 YYNGEE. Sequenced material: tumor-infiltrating Tregs sorted from the breast tumor. The chain carries TRBV9 and TRBJ2-1, with D possibly matching TRBD2 (5 bases). This receptor was identified in a female donor with breast cancer. DNA for the CDR3: TGTGCCGGCAGCGTACGGGATGACTTAAACAATGAGCAGTTCTTC. As protein: CAGSVRDDLNNEQFF.